The 30 T cell receptor beta chains below all came from one sample that was sequenced in a study of CD8+CD57+ T cells in acquired aplastic anemia. TCR beta VDJ and CDR3 profiles were obtained from a genomic DNA template. Each CDR3 protein is one row after TCRdb ran MiXCR on the reads. Of about 180,000 distinct CDR3 sequences listed, roughly 50% are singletons. All patients picked for sequencing had shown, by flow cytometry, an expansion of CD8+CD57+ cells. The sequencing input was sorted CD4+, CD8+, or CD8+CD57+ T cells (not recorded which) from PBMCs. The source is a human donor with aplastic anemia.

The V and J genes are TRBV11-2 and TRBJ2-3; 10 bases are shared with TRBD2. Per germline, CDR1 SGHAT and CDR2 FQNNGV. The CDR3 covers 15 residues. V was pared by 5 bases and J by 0 bases, with 2 bases of the junction left unmatched. The CDR3 region has the DNA TGTGCCAGCAGCAAACTAGCGGGGAGCACAGATACGCAGTATTTT. Protein: CASSKLAGSTDTQYF. The full variable domain, completed using reference TRBV11-2 and TRBJ2-3, is EAGVAQSPRYKIIEKRQSVAFWCNPISGHATLYWYQQILGQGPKLLIQFQNNGVVDDSQLPKDRFSAERLKGVDSTLKIQPAKLEDSAVYLCASSKLAGSTDTQYFGPGTRLTVL.

This clonotype appeared many times. This chain uses TRBV24-1 with TRBJ1-3, with 9 positions matching TRBD1. Germline loops: CDR1 KGHDR, CDR2 SFDVKD. V lost 7 bases, J lost 0 bases, and 6 bases stayed unmatched. The CDR3 contains 16 residues. This CDR3 reads CATRPKTGGSGNTIYF. The DNA of the CDR3 is TGTGCCACCAGACCCAAGACAGGGGGCTCTGGAAACACCATATATTTT.

This chain uses TRBV7-9 with TRBJ2-7; D unclear. V lost 4 bases to trimming and J lost 7 bases, with 14 bases between them. Germline V gene lookup returns CDR1 SEHNR and CDR2 FQNEAQ (reference sequence). The CDR3 spans 13 residues. This CDR3 reads CASSSRGPEEQYF. The CDR3, as DNA: TGTGCCAGCAGCTCCCGAGGCCCCGAAGAGCAGTACTTC. The full variable domain, rest sourced from reference TRBV7-9 and TRBJ2-7, is DTGVSQNPRHKITKRGQNVTFRCDPISEHNRLYWYRQTLGQGPEFLTYFQNEAQLEKSRLLSDRFSAERPKGSFSTLEIQRTEQGDSAMYLCASSSRGPEEQYFGPGTRLTVT.

This clonotype was seen repeatedly, ten times or more. The gene calls are TRBV6-2 or TRBV6-3 and TRBJ2-5, with D possibly TRBD1 on 5 matching bases. The CDR3 has 14 residues. Germline V gives CDR1 MNHEY, CDR2 SVGEGT. V lost 5 bases and J lost 1, with 11 bases in between. CDR3 nucleotides: TGTGCCAGCAGTCGAACAGGAGTCCAAGAGACCCAGTACTTC. It is translated as CASSRTGVQETQYF.

Comments on this clonotype: Germline is not matched at one junction end, which may reflect a read error. V usage is TRBV7-4 and J usage is TRBJ1-1, with a possible D match to TRBD1 (6 bases). Looked up from germline, CDR1 is SGHVT and CDR2 is SQSDAQ. The CDR3 covers 13 residues. DNA for the CDR3: TGTGCCAGCAGCTCACAGGGACAATCCCGGTCAATCTTT. Its protein product is CASSSQGQSRSIF.

V usage is TRBV18 and J usage is TRBJ1-5; the D gene is possibly TRBD1 (5 bases). Per germline, CDR1 KGHSH and CDR2 LQKENI. V lost 4 bases, J lost 5 bases, and 12 bases lay in between. CDR3 length: 14 amino acids. In nucleotides, the CDR3 is TGTGCCAGCTCACTGATGGGGGGGGATCAGCCCCAGCATTTT. Its translation is CASSLMGGDQPQHF.

In its sample, this clonotype was seen a few times. The junction departs from germline at one end; a sequencing error may be responsible. V usage is TRBV5-6 and J usage is TRBJ2-1; the D gene is possibly TRBD1 (5 bases). Germline loops: CDR1 SGHDT, CDR2 YYEEEE. The CDR3 totals 16 residues. The CDR3 coding sequence is TGTGCCAGCTGTGAGATGGACAACCAGCTTTTCGGAGAGCAGTCCTTC. As protein: CASCEMDNQLFGEQSF.

This clonotype was found many times. CDR3 protein: CASSLDGSGNTIYF. Here the CDR3 DNA reads TGTGCCAGCAGCCTGGACGGCTCTGGAAACACCATATATTTT. This chain joins TRBV12-3 or TRBV12-4 and TRBJ1-3; no clear D. The CDR3 contains 14 residues. V was clipped by 6 bases and J by 0 bases, with 9 bases between them.

This clonotype was found a few times. This sequence may be a read error, since a much larger clone differs from it by one base. The chain employs TRBV7-8 and TRBJ2-7, with D perhaps matching TRBD1 (6 bases). CDR1 and CDR2 (germline): SGHVS, FQNEAQ. The germline V and J ends were trimmed by 2 bases and 3 bases, with 14 bases remaining between them. This CDR3 has 15 residues. The CDR3 nucleotides are TGTGCCAGCAGCTTACCCCGGACAGCGATCTACGAGCAGTACTTC. As protein: CASSLPRTAIYEQYF.

Ten or more counts support this clonotype. The chain recombines TRBV28 with TRBJ1-2; D gene ambiguous. Trimming took off 3 bases at V and 7 bases at J, with 12 bases between the two ends. Germline V CDR1 and CDR2: MDHEN, SYDVKM. CDR3 size: 13 residues. The CDR3 sequence: CASSFVAEGGYTF. The CDR3 DNA reads as TGTGCCAGCAGTTTCGTAGCCGAGGGTGGCTACACCTTC.

The chain uses TRBV20-1 and TRBJ2-7; unclear D gene. The germline V and J ends were trimmed by 6 bases and 6 bases, with 9 bases remaining between them. Germline CDR1 and CDR2: DFQATT and SNEGSKA (reference sequence). This CDR3 is built from 10 residues. The CDR3 here is CSAHFVEQYF. In nucleotides, the CDR3 is TGCAGTGCGCACTTTGTCGAGCAGTACTTC.

The CDR3 DNA sequence: TGTGCCAGCAGCTGGGGATCTAATAGCAACAATGAGCAGTTCTTC. Translated, it gives CASSWGSNSNNEQFF. The J gene is TRBJ2-1, the V gene TRBV11-2, with D unresolved. The CDR3 extends over 15 amino acids. The germline gives CDR1 SGHAT, CDR2 FQNNGV. The ends were cut back, 4 bases at V and 5 bases at J, with 15 bases in the middle.

The gene calls are TRBV20-1 and TRBJ2-7; D unclear. The V gene's germline CDR1 is DFQATT and CDR2 SNEGSKA (reference sequence). This CDR3 has 11 residues. V lost 6 bases and J 7 bases, leaving 13 bases between the germline ends. CDR3 loop: CSALQNYEQYF. The CDR3, as DNA: TGCAGTGCCCTACAGAACTATGAGCAGTACTTC.

The CDR3 nucleotides are TGTGCCAGCAGCTCAGGACTAGCGGCCGTCAAGTATTTT. Amino acids: CASSSGLAAVKYF. The J gene is TRBJ2-3, the V gene TRBV7-2, with 10 bases lining up with TRBD2. Germline V lookup: CDR1 SGHTA, CDR2 FQGNSA. Losses at the gene ends were 4 bases for V and 13 bases for J; bases not matched to a gene: 8. The length of the CDR3 is 13 residues.

At least ten counts were recorded for this clonotype. The V and J genes are TRBV24-1 and TRBJ2-7; D ambiguous. The CDR3 sequence is 14 residues long. Per the germline V gene, CDR1 is KGHDR and CDR2 is SFDVKD. V was pared by 4 bases and J by 5 bases, with 14 bases between. The CDR3 protein is CATSDTRSHHEQYF. The CDR3 DNA is TGTGCCACCAGTGACACACGATCCCACCACGAGCAGTACTTC.

There are many counts of this clonotype. The chain links TRBV9 to TRBJ2-3, with D possibly TRBD2 on 5 matching bases. The CDR3 length is 14 residues. V lost 0 bases to trimming and J lost 6 bases, with 11 bases between them. Germline lookup yields CDR1 SGDLS and CDR2 YYNGEE. CDR3 nucleotide sequence: TGTGCCAGCAGCGTAGGCGGAGGCCTGGATACGCAGTATTTT. Protein product: CASSVGGGLDTQYF. Complete variable domain (other parts from reference TRBV9 and TRBJ2-3): DSGVTQTPKHLITATGQRVTLRCSPRSGDLSVYWYQQSLDQGLQFLIQYYNGEERAKGNILERFSAQQFPDLHSELNLSSLELGDSALYFCASSVGGGLDTQYFGPGTRLTVL.

This clonotype was observed many times. This sequence joins TRBV27 and TRBJ2-7; D is ambiguous. Germline assignment: CDR1 MNHEY and CDR2 SMNVEV (reference sequence). This CDR3 is 15 amino acids long. V was cut by 3 bases and J by 4 bases, with 16 bases left in between. CDR3 nucleotides: TGTGCCAGCAGTTTCTCTGGACGATCTTGGTACGAGCAGTACTTC. Amino acids: CASSFSGRSWYEQYF.

The chain is built from TRBV20-1 and TRBJ2-7; D uncertain. V was trimmed by 6 bases and J by 2 bases, leaving 17 bases between them. The germline V gene has CDR1 DFQATT and CDR2 SNEGSKA (reference sequence). This CDR3 has 14 residues. CDR3 nucleotides: TGCAGTGCCACTACACGAGACTTTACCTACGAGCAGTACTTC. This codes for CSATTRDFTYEQYF.

The V gene is TRBV5-1, the J gene TRBJ1-2, with a weak D call TRBD1 (5 bases). V lost 4 bases, J lost 10 bases, and 17 bases lay in between. Germline V lookup: CDR1 SGHRS, CDR2 YFSETQ. The CDR3 runs to 13 residues. This CDR3 is CASSTGSRVDYTF. In DNA form, the CDR3 reads TGCGCCAGCAGCACGGGATCCAGGGTCGACTACACCTTC. Supplemented by reference TRBV5-1 and TRBJ1-2, the full variable domain reads KAGVTQTPRYLIKTRGQQVTLSCSPISGHRSVSWYQQTPGQGLQFLFEYFSETQRNKGNFPGRFSGRQFSNSRSEMNVSTLELGDSALYLCASSTGSRVDYTFGSGTRLTVV.

In the case of this clonotype: Being one base from a much bigger clone, this may be a read error. The genes are TRBV7-9 and TRBJ2-5; the match to TRBD2 covers 9 bases. Germline CDR1 reads SEHNR; CDR2 reads FQNEAQ (reference sequence). This CDR3 contains 15 residues. The DNA for the CDR3 is TGTGCCAGCAGCTTAGTGAGCGGGGGGCAAGGGACCCAGTACTTC. Encoded protein: CASSLVSGGQGTQYF.

The CDR3 DNA follows: TGTGCCAGTAGTATCCAGACAGGCACTGAAGCTTTCTTT. Translation: CASSIQTGTEAFF. The chain employs TRBV19 and TRBJ1-1, with D maybe TRBD1 (6 bases). Trimming pared 3 bases from V and 4 bases from J, leaving 9 bases between. This CDR3 is 13 amino acids long. CDR1 and CDR2 (germline): LNHDA, SQIVND (reference sequence).

The chain couples TRBV20-1 to TRBJ1-1; 7 nucleotides match TRBD1. Trimming cost V 6 bases and J 6 bases; bases outside gene matches: 10. The CDR3 has 13 residues. CDR1 is DFQATT, CDR2 SNEGSKA, per germline (reference sequence). CDR3 in DNA: TGCAGTGCCCTAACAGGGGCAAACGCTGAAGCTTTCTTT. As protein: CSALTGANAEAFF.

This sequence joins TRBV25-1 and TRBJ2-6; possible D gene TRBD1, 6 bases. There are 17 residues in the CDR3. Germline CDR1 and CDR2: MGHDK and SYGVNS. V lost 4 bases and J 0 bases, leaving 13 bases between the germline ends. CDR3 sequence: CASSVGDKGSGANVLTF. The DNA of the CDR3 is TGTGCCAGCAGTGTGGGGGACAAAGGCTCTGGGGCCAACGTCCTGACTTTC.

The chain uses TRBV9 and TRBJ1-6; 7 nucleotides align to TRBD1. With V trimmed by 6 bases and J by 8 bases, 8 bases remained unmatched. CDR3 length: 14 amino acids. Germline V gene sequence: CDR1 SGDLS, CDR2 YYNGEE. The chain's CDR3 is CASNRQGSDSPLHF. The CDR3 DNA is TGTGCCAGCAACCGACAGGGAAGCGATTCACCCCTCCACTTT.

This clonotype was detected only a few times. This chain connects TRBV30 to TRBJ2-3; D may be TRBD2 (7 bases). Germline assignment: CDR1 GTSNPN and CDR2 SVGIG (reference sequence). The CDR3 covers 15 residues. The V end was cut by 2 bases, the J end by 0 bases, with 12 bases between. The CDR3 region has the DNA TGTGCCTGGAGTTGGGGGGGCCCCAGCACAGATACGCAGTATTTT. Amino acids: CAWSWGGPSTDTQYF.

V gene TRBV28 combines with J gene TRBJ1-6; D not certain. This CDR3 contains 16 residues. CDR1 and CDR2 from the germline V gene are MDHEN and SYDVKM. V was pared by 7 bases and J by 6 bases, with 19 bases between. The CDR3 spells CASNPAGSRFNSPLHF. CDR3 nucleotides: TGTGCCAGCAACCCCGCAGGAAGCCGATTTAATTCACCCCTCCACTTT. Complete variable domain (other parts from reference TRBV28 and TRBJ1-6): DVKVTQSSRYLVKRTGEKVFLECVQDMDHENMFWYRQDPGLGLRLIYFSYDVKMKEKGDIPEGYSVSREKKERFSLILESASTNQTSMYLCASNPAGSRFNSPLHFGNGTRLTVT.

This sequence joins TRBV19 and TRBJ1-4; D is unresolved. This CDR3 comprises 16 residues. V was clipped by 5 bases and J by 0 bases, with 13 bases between them. CDR1 and CDR2 from the germline V gene are LNHDA and SQIVND (reference sequence). CDR3 loop: CASSDARRTTNEKLFF. CDR3 nucleotides: TGTGCCAGTAGTGATGCCCGTCGGACAACTAATGAAAAACTGTTTTTT.

About this clonotype: A much larger clone sits a single nucleotide away, making a read error possible. The rearrangement uses TRBV6-1 and TRBJ2-3, with 7 bases identical to TRBD2. Germline values: CDR1 MNHNS, CDR2 SASEGT. CDR3 length equals 12 residues. CDR3 sequence (DNA): TGTGCCAGCAGCCAGGCGGGAGATGCGCAGTATTTT. This gives the protein CASSQAGDAQYF.

This chain connects TRBV7-2 to TRBJ2-3; D ambiguous. Trimming removed 5 bases at V and 4 bases at J, with 10 bases between. The length of the CDR3 is 13 residues. Germline loops: CDR1 SGHTA, CDR2 FQGNSA. The CDR3 coding sequence is TGTGCCAGCAGCCTAAACTACCCAGATACGCAGTATTTT. Translation: CASSLNYPDTQYF.

This clonotype was recorded many times. The chain couples TRBV25-1 to TRBJ2-5; D not resolved. The germline V gene encodes CDR1 MGHDK and CDR2 SYGVNS. Trimming took off 3 bases at V and 2 bases at J, with 10 bases between the two ends. The CDR3 has 14 residues. CDR3 bases: TGTGCCAGCAGTGATGGGCTGACACAAGAGACCCAGTACTTC. Protein: CASSDGLTQETQYF.